Listed below are T cell receptor beta chains from one sample, sequenced in a study of blood T cell repertoires in COVID-19. The method was immunoSEQ multiplex PCR; TCRdb's version includes in-frame clones alone and lacks a portion of them. The sample lists about 350,000 clones; 88% were seen once. Sequenced input: peripheral blood. All receptors derive from a woman in her 70s with COVID-19, enrolled during active disease. The CDR3 runs from the conserved cysteine through the conserved F or W. A D gene is named only where the DNA matches it firmly. Expanded clones are given a class, and other clones once, few, many or no size at all.

D	J	size	V	CDR3	DNA
NA	TRBJ1-5	once	TRBV5-6	CASSLEGSGAPNQPQHF	TGTGCCAGCAGCTTGGAGGGGTCAGGGGCTCCTAATCAGCCCCAGCATTTT
TRBD2	TRBJ2-1	few	TRBV27	CASSLVGLAHEQFF	TGTGCCAGCAGTTTAGTCGGACTAGCACACGAGCAGTTCTTC
NA	TRBJ2-2	NA	TRBV5-1	CASSFTAGSGELFF	TGCGCCAGCAGCTTCACAGCCGGGAGCGGGGAGCTGTTTTTT
NA	TRBJ1-1	NA	TRBV12-2	CASRSRQGALNTEAFF	TGTGCAAGTCGCTCCAGACAGGGGGCTTTGAACACTGAAGCTTTCTTT
NA	TRBJ1-4	NA	TRBV7-8	CASSLDRAGEKLFF	TGTGCCAGCAGCTTAGACAGGGCAGGCGAAAAACTGTTTTTT
TRBD1	TRBJ1-2	NA	TRBV29-1	CSVVQGESGYTF	TGCAGCGTTGTCCAGGGGGAGTCTGGCTACACCTTC
TRBD2	TRBJ2-2	NA	TRBV29-1	CSVKPGGPDTGELFF	TGCAGCGTTAAACCGGGGGGGCCGGACACCGGGGAGCTGTTTTTT
TRBD1	TRBJ2-5	NA	TRBV4-1	CASSNRGLGETQYF	TGCGCCAGCAGCAACAGGGGGCTGGGTGAGACCCAGTACTTC
NA	TRBJ2-5	NA	TRBV7-2	CASSLVWQKETQYF	TGTGCCAGCAGCTTAGTCTGGCAGAAAGAGACCCAGTACTTC
NA	TRBJ2-3	NA	TRBV12-3/TRBV12-4	CASSTSTDTQYF	TGTGCCAGCTCCACTAGCACAGATACGCAGTATTTT
NA	TRBJ1-6	many	TRBV6-5	CASSYADSQNSPLHF	TGTGCCAGCAGTTACGCAGACAGCCAAAACTCACCCCTCCACTTT
TRBD2	TRBJ2-2	NA	TRBV7-3	CASSFPLAGDANTGELFF	TGTGCCAGCAGCTTCCCACTAGCGGGGGACGCGAACACCGGGGAGCTGTTTTTT
NA	TRBJ1-6	few	TRBV5-8	CASSLKTGYNSPLHF	TGTGCCAGCAGTCTGAAGACAGGATATAATTCACCCCTCCACTTT
NA	TRBJ1-2	NA	TRBV7-9	CASSYSDRKYGYTF	TGTGCCAGCAGCTACTCGGACAGAAAGTATGGCTACACCTTC
NA	TRBJ2-5	NA	TRBV6-2/TRBV6-3	CASSYSSETQYF	TGTGCCAGCAGTTACTCGAGTGAGACCCAGTACTTC
NA	TRBJ1-2	NA	TRBV11-2	CASSSPQGYYGYTF	TGTGCCAGCAGCTCCCCACAGGGTTACTATGGCTACACCTTC
TRBD2	TRBJ2-5	NA	TRBV5-1	CASSLGERGPETQYF	TGCGCCAGCAGCTTGGGCGAGCGGGGCCCAGAGACCCAGTACTTC
TRBD1	TRBJ1-5	once	TRBV19	CASSIRTGSGNQPQHF	TGTGCCAGTAGTATACGGACAGGGTCGGGCAATCAGCCCCAGCATTTT
NA	TRBJ2-5	NA	TRBV9	CASTQWEGAKETQYF	TGTGCCAGCACCCAATGGGAAGGGGCGAAGGAGACCCAGTACTTC
NA	TRBJ1-3	NA	TRBV7-3	CASSLTTGSSGNTIYF	TGTGCCAGCAGCTTAACCACGGGGAGCTCTGGAAACACCATATATTTT
TRBD1	TRBJ1-1	NA	TRBV6-6	CASRDRGLTEAFF	TGTGCCAGCAGGGACAGGGGTTTGACTGAAGCTTTCTTT
NA	TRBJ1-5	NA	TRBV6-2/TRBV6-3	CASSYSPGLYSNQPQHF	TGTGCCAGCAGTTACTCGCCAGGTCTCTATAGCAATCAGCCCCAGCATTTT
NA	TRBJ2-5	NA	TRBV5-8	CASSLPPQGSRGETQYF	TGTGCCAGCAGCTTGCCCCCTCAGGGGAGCCGAGGCGAGACCCAGTACTTC
NA	TRBJ2-2	NA	TRBV3-1/TRBV3-2	CASTKGGATGELFF	TGTGCCAGCACTAAGGGGGGGGCCACCGGGGAGCTGTTTTTT
TRBD1	TRBJ1-1	NA	TRBV10-3	CAISRQGGEAFF	TGTGCCATCAGCCGACAGGGAGGTGAAGCTTTCTTT
NA	TRBJ1-5	once	TRBV6-1	CASSRGDQPQHF	TGTGCCAGCAGCCGGGGAGATCAGCCCCAGCATTTT
NA	TRBJ2-5	few	TRBV20-1	CSAAEGETQYF	TGCAGTGCGGCGGAGGGAGAGACCCAGTACTTC
TRBD1	TRBJ2-7	NA	TRBV6-2/TRBV6-3	CASSFNRGYEQYF	TGTGCCAGCAGTTTCAACAGGGGCTACGAGCAGTACTTC
NA	TRBJ2-7	NA	TRBV5-1	CASSLNPREVREQYF	TGCGCCAGCAGCTTGAATCCCAGGGAGGTTCGCGAGCAGTACTTC
TRBD1	TRBJ1-2	NA	TRBV24-1	CATSLSEQGDYGYTF	TGTGCCACCAGTCTCTCGGAACAGGGGGACTATGGCTACACCTTC
NA	TRBJ2-6	once	TRBV5-1	CASSAGQPYSGANVLTF	TGCGCCAGCAGCGCCGGACAACCCTACTCTGGGGCCAACGTCCTGACTTTC